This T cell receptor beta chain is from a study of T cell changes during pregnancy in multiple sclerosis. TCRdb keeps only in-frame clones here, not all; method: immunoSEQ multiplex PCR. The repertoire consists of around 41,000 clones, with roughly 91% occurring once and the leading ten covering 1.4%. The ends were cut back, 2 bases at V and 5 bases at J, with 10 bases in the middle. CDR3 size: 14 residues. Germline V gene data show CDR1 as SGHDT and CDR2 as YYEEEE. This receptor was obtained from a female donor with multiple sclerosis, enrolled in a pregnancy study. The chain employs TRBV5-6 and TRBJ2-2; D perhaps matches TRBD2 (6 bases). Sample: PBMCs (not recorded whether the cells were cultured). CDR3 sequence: CASSLRGNTGELFF. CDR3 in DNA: TGTGCCAGCAGCTTACGGGGGAATACCGGGGAGCTGTTTTTT.